The next 5 T cell receptor beta chains were all read from a single sample in a study of blood T cell repertoires in COVID-19. Clones were read by immunoSEQ multiplex PCR, and TCRdb kept only the in-frame ones, dropping some. Here the sample spans around 67,000 clones, around four fifths being singletons. Material for sequencing was peripheral blood. The receptors here all came from a man aged 45-65 years with active COVID-19.

The chain is built from TRBV5-1 and TRBJ2-1; no clear D. V lost 2 bases, J lost 7 bases, and 13 bases lay in between. This CDR3 has 14 residues. CDR1 and CDR2 from the germline V gene are SGHRS and YFSETQ. The CDR3, as DNA: TGCGCCAGCAGCTTACTAACCGACGGTAATGAGCAGTTCTTC. It is translated as CASSLLTDGNEQFF.

The rearrangement joins TRBV7-6 to TRBJ2-3; 10 bases align to TRBD1. Germline lookup yields CDR1 SGHVS and CDR2 FNYEAQ. The CDR3 contains 15 residues. The junction had 4 bases not matched to a gene; V was cut back by 5 bases and J by 2 bases. The CDR3 reads CASSTGQGTTDTQYF. CDR3 nucleotide sequence: TGTGCCAGCAGCACGGGACAGGGGACCACAGATACGCAGTATTTT.

The chain uses TRBV12-3 or TRBV12-4 and TRBJ1-1; 9 bases align to TRBD1. Trimming at V came to 7 bases and at J to 4 bases, leaving 4 bases not matched to a gene. CDR3 length: 13 residues. The CDR3 DNA is TGTGCCAGCAACATACAGGGGGCCACTGAAGCTTTCTTT. It yields the protein CASNIQGATEAFF.

The chain uses TRBV4-3 and TRBJ2-3; D perhaps matches TRBD1 (5 bases). V was trimmed by 1 base and J by 2 bases, leaving 10 bases between them. The germline gives CDR1 LGHNA, CDR2 YSLEER. This CDR3 spans 15 amino acids. DNA of the CDR3: TGCGCCAGCAGCCAAGTGAAGGGGAACACAGATACGCAGTATTTT. Protein sequence: CASSQVKGNTDTQYF.

This clone appeared once. This sequence joins TRBV6-2 or TRBV6-3 and TRBJ2-7; 8 bases map to TRBD2. This CDR3 comprises 13 residues. Germline V gene sequence: CDR1 MNHEY, CDR2 SVGEGT. V shed 0 bases and J 12 bases; nucleotides not matched to a gene: 7. This CDR3 is CASSYSFGGALYF. CDR3 nucleotide sequence: TGTGCCAGCAGTTACTCATTCGGGGGGGCCTTGTACTTC.